Listed below are T cell receptor beta chains from one sample, sequenced in a study of blood T cells in healthy people across ages. From the 5' RACE reads, TCRdb called clonotypes with MiXCR, one entry per CDR3 protein. The sample has roughly 500,000 distinct CDR3 sequences; approximately 27% are singletons. What was sequenced was blood. The receptor set was obtained from a woman aged 70-85 years in good health. The CDR3 runs from the conserved cysteine through the conserved F or W. D genes are given only for firm matches. Part of the rows lack a size; the others show once, few, many or a class for expanded clones.

j_gene	d_gene	v_gene	abundance	CDR3nt	CDR3aa
TRBJ1-5	.	TRBV24-1	.	TGTGCCACCAGTACAGGGAATAGCAATCAGCCCCAGCATTTT	CATSTGNSNQPQHF
TRBJ1-6	.	TRBV19	few	TGTGCCAGTAGTCTGACAGGCAGAACGGGCGCCCTCCACTTT	CASSLTGRTGALHF
TRBJ2-3	.	TRBV10-3	.	TGTGCCATCAGGGAAGATACGCAGTATTTT	CAIREDTQYF
TRBJ1-6	.	TRBV9	.	TGTGCCAGCAGCTCCCGTGGGGAGGTGGGGGCGCGGCGATCACCCCTCCACTTT	CASSSRGEVGARRSPLHF
TRBJ2-7	.	TRBV21-1	.	TGTGCCAGCAGCAAAGTTCAGGAGTACGAGCAGTACTTC	CASSKVQEYEQYF
TRBJ2-1	.	TRBV20-1	.	TGCAGTGCTAGGAGGCCTAGTGCGGGCGATGAGCAGTTCTTC	CSARRPSAGDEQFF
TRBJ1-4	.	TRBV15	.	TGTGCCACCAGCTTGAGGATGAATGAAAAACTGTTTTTT	CATSLRMNEKLFF
TRBJ2-3	TRBD2	TRBV7-2	.	TGTGCCAGCAGCCACCAAGAGCGGGGTACAGATACGCAGTATTTT	CASSHQERGTDTQYF
TRBJ1-1	.	TRBV7-2	.	TGTGCCAGCAGCCTAACCGCCGGCCCACCCCAAGCTTTCTTT	CASSLTAGPPQAFF
TRBJ2-3	TRBD2	TRBV12-3/TRBV12-4	few	TGTGCCAGCAGTTTAGTCGGGGGGGCTCTAAGCACAGATACGCAGTATTTT	CASSLVGGALSTDTQYF
TRBJ2-7	.	TRBV4-3	.	TGCGCCAGCAGCCAAGATGTGGGGGGCTGGGACGAGCAGTACTTC	CASSQDVGGWDEQYF
TRBJ2-3	.	TRBV11-3	few	TGTGCCAGCAGCTTAGGGGATCTAGCCACAGATACGCAGTATTTT	CASSLGDLATDTQYF
TRBJ1-2	TRBD1	TRBV5-1	once	TGCGCCAGCAGCTTGGAAGGGACAGCAAAAGGCTACACCTTC	CASSLEGTAKGYTF
TRBJ1-1	.	TRBV7-3	.	TGTGCCAGCAGTCAGGACAGTAGAGAAGCTTTCTTT	CASSQDSREAFF
TRBJ2-7	.	TRBV2	.	TGTGCCAGCAGTGGAGACATCTCCTACGAGCAGTACTTC	CASSGDISYEQYF
TRBJ1-1	.	TRBV12-3/TRBV12-4	once	TGTGCCAGCAGTTTCTCCCAGGGGCGAACTGAAGCTTTCTTT	CASSFSQGRTEAFF